This T cell receptor (beta chain) was found in a study of OX40 agonist ivuxolimab in advanced cancers. Profiling relied on immunoSEQ multiplex PCR, and the TCRdb table lists in-frame clones only, not all of them. The sample records roughly 100,000 clones, about nine tenths being singletons. With regard to this clone: Antigen: not known.

Study-wide points: Clonal expansion among partial responders at 0.1-3.0 mg/kg ranked near the lowest.

Here the sequenced sample was CD4+ or CD8+ T cells sorted from blood, taken in a trial of the OX40 agonist ivuxolimab. The clonotype comes from an adult with an advanced solid tumor such as melanoma, head and neck, liver or kidney cancer.

The CDR3 DNA reads as TGTGCCAGCTCACCAACCTACCTCGCTGAGCAGTTCTTC. Translated, it gives CASSPTYLAEQFF. The chain combines TRBV18 with TRBJ2-1, with D hard to call. The V end was cut by 2 bases, the J end by 9 bases, with 11 bases between. This CDR3 comprises 13 residues. Germline-derived CDR1 and CDR2 are KGHSH and LQKENI. Filled out from reference TRBV18 and TRBJ2-1, the complete variable domain reads NAGVMQNPRHLVRRRGQEARLRCSPMKGHSHVYWYRQLPEEGLKFMVYLQKENIIDESGMPKERFSAEFPKEGPSILRIQQVVRGDSAAYFCASSPTYLAEQFFGPGTRLTVL.